A selection of T cell receptor beta chains follows, all from one sample in a study of T cell changes during pregnancy in multiple sclerosis. Here immunoSEQ multiplex PCR was the method, and the copy in TCRdb shows in-frame clones only, minus some. This table holds over 35,000 clones, around 90% found once. Sequences were derived from CD8+ T cells from peripheral blood mononuclear cells, sampled before pregnancy. These TCRs come from a female donor with multiple sclerosis, enrolled in a pregnancy study. CDR3s include the opening cysteine and the closing phenylalanine or tryptophan. Fields, in order: J gene, D gene, V gene, clone size, CDR3 length, CDR3 protein, CDR3 DNA. D genes are given only for firm matches. Only part of the rows carry a size: once, few, many, or a class if the clone is expanded.

J gene: TRBJ2-3; D gene: TRBD2; V gene: TRBV9; clone size: NA; CDR3 length: 15; CDR3 protein: CASSVAGGSPDTQYF; CDR3 DNA: TGTGCCAGCAGCGTAGCGGGCGGGAGTCCAGATACGCAGTATTTT
J gene: TRBJ2-1; D gene: NA; V gene: TRBV27; clone size: NA; CDR3 length: 11; CDR3 protein: CASSTAQGQFF; CDR3 DNA: TGTGCCAGCAGTACAGCACAGGGGCAGTTCTTC
J gene: TRBJ2-1; D gene: TRBD2; V gene: TRBV5-1; clone size: NA; CDR3 length: 15; CDR3 protein: CASSEPSGRVNEQFF; CDR3 DNA: TGCGCCAGCAGCGAGCCTAGCGGGAGGGTCAATGAGCAGTTCTTC
J gene: TRBJ1-5; D gene: NA; V gene: TRBV7-8; clone size: NA; CDR3 length: 15; CDR3 protein: CASSLVGTVNQPQHF; CDR3 DNA: TGTGCCAGCAGCTTAGTCGGGACTGTAAATCAGCCCCAGCATTTT
J gene: TRBJ2-1; D gene: NA; V gene: TRBV29-1; clone size: NA; CDR3 length: 13; CDR3 protein: CSVVRTGGDEQFF; CDR3 DNA: TGCAGCGTTGTTAGGACTGGCGGGGATGAGCAGTTCTTC
J gene: TRBJ1-1; D gene: NA; V gene: TRBV29-1; clone size: NA; CDR3 length: 11; CDR3 protein: CSVEGATEAFF; CDR3 DNA: TGCAGCGTTGAAGGGGCCACTGAAGCTTTCTTT
J gene: TRBJ1-2; D gene: TRBD1; V gene: TRBV7-9; clone size: NA; CDR3 length: 16; CDR3 protein: CASSLALRDRTYGYTF; CDR3 DNA: TGTGCCAGCAGCTTAGCCTTACGGGACAGGACGTATGGCTACACCTTC
J gene: TRBJ2-3; D gene: TRBD1; V gene: TRBV7-9; clone size: NA; CDR3 length: 15; CDR3 protein: CASSSGTAHTDTQYF; CDR3 DNA: TGTGCCAGCAGCTCCGGGACAGCACACACAGATACGCAGTATTTT
J gene: TRBJ2-1; D gene: TRBD2; V gene: TRBV19; clone size: NA; CDR3 length: 15; CDR3 protein: CASSLGGGYYNEQFF; CDR3 DNA: TGTGCCAGTAGTCTGGGCGGGGGATACTACAATGAGCAGTTCTTC
J gene: TRBJ2-2; D gene: NA; V gene: TRBV6-5; clone size: NA; CDR3 length: 14; CDR3 protein: CASNGGANTGELFF; CDR3 DNA: TGTGCCAGCAATGGGGGCGCGAACACCGGGGAGCTGTTTTTT
J gene: TRBJ1-5; D gene: NA; V gene: TRBV10-2; clone size: NA; CDR3 length: 13; CDR3 protein: CASSGGPGQPQHF; CDR3 DNA: TGCGCCAGCAGTGGAGGTCCTGGTCAGCCCCAGCATTTT
J gene: TRBJ1-1; D gene: TRBD1; V gene: TRBV11-2; clone size: NA; CDR3 length: 14; CDR3 protein: CASSLIGTGAGAFF; CDR3 DNA: TGTGCCAGCAGCTTAATTGGGACAGGGGCGGGAGCTTTCTTT
J gene: TRBJ1-2; D gene: TRBD1; V gene: TRBV6-5; clone size: NA; CDR3 length: 14; CDR3 protein: CASSYGTGGYGYTF; CDR3 DNA: TGTGCCAGCAGTTACGGGACAGGGGGCTATGGCTACACCTTC
J gene: TRBJ2-7; D gene: TRBD2; V gene: TRBV27; clone size: once; CDR3 length: 15; CDR3 protein: CASSRPPAGGPEQYF; CDR3 DNA: TGTGCCAGCAGTCGCCCCCCCGCGGGAGGGCCCGAGCAGTACTTC
J gene: TRBJ2-5; D gene: TRBD1; V gene: TRBV27; clone size: medium-sized; CDR3 length: 15; CDR3 protein: CASSPGTGGWETQYF; CDR3 DNA: TGTGCCAGCAGTCCCGGGACAGGGGGCTGGGAGACCCAGTACTTC
J gene: TRBJ2-1; D gene: TRBD2; V gene: TRBV28; clone size: NA; CDR3 length: 15; CDR3 protein: CASSLLAGGIGEQFF; CDR3 DNA: TGTGCCAGCAGCCTCCTAGCGGGAGGGATCGGTGAGCAGTTCTTC
J gene: TRBJ1-1; D gene: NA; V gene: TRBV28; clone size: NA; CDR3 length: 13; CDR3 protein: CASSSGLNTEAFF; CDR3 DNA: TGTGCCAGCAGTTCCGGGTTAAACACTGAAGCTTTCTTT
J gene: TRBJ2-7; D gene: NA; V gene: TRBV28; clone size: NA; CDR3 length: 13; CDR3 protein: CASSSGGSYEQYF; CDR3 DNA: TGTGCCAGCAGTTCAGGAGGCTCCTACGAGCAGTACTTC
J gene: TRBJ2-7; D gene: TRBD1; V gene: TRBV7-9; clone size: NA; CDR3 length: 13; CDR3 protein: CASRDRGRFEQYF; CDR3 DNA: TGTGCCAGCAGGGACAGGGGGCGCTTCGAGCAGTACTTC
J gene: TRBJ1-2; D gene: NA; V gene: TRBV6-4; clone size: NA; CDR3 length: 14; CDR3 protein: CASTPDSENYGYTF; CDR3 DNA: TGTGCCAGCACTCCGGACAGTGAAAACTATGGCTACACCTTC
J gene: TRBJ2-4; D gene: NA; V gene: TRBV2; clone size: NA; CDR3 length: 15; CDR3 protein: CASQREGVGKNIQYF; CDR3 DNA: TGTGCCAGTCAAAGGGAAGGGGTAGGCAAAAACATTCAGTACTTC
J gene: TRBJ2-1; D gene: TRBD1; V gene: TRBV27; clone size: NA; CDR3 length: 13; CDR3 protein: CASSAGQGNEQFF; CDR3 DNA: TGTGCCAGCAGTGCGGGACAGGGCAATGAGCAGTTCTTC
J gene: TRBJ2-3; D gene: TRBD2; V gene: TRBV27; clone size: NA; CDR3 length: 15; CDR3 protein: CASSSLAGEMYTQYF; CDR3 DNA: TGTGCCAGCAGTTCACTAGCGGGAGAAATGTATACGCAGTATTTT
J gene: TRBJ2-7; D gene: TRBD2; V gene: TRBV7-2; clone size: NA; CDR3 length: 14; CDR3 protein: CASSLTSASYEQYF; CDR3 DNA: TGTGCCAGCAGCTTAACTAGCGCGTCCTACGAGCAGTACTTC
J gene: TRBJ2-5; D gene: TRBD1; V gene: TRBV4-2; clone size: NA; CDR3 length: 16; CDR3 protein: CASSPSRTGLQETQYF; CDR3 DNA: TGTGCCAGCAGCCCTTCAAGGACAGGGCTTCAAGAGACCCAGTACTTC
J gene: TRBJ2-7; D gene: TRBD2; V gene: TRBV2; clone size: NA; CDR3 length: 15; CDR3 protein: CASSPLAGGSYEQYF; CDR3 DNA: TGTGCCAGCAGTCCACTAGCGGGAGGGTCCTACGAGCAGTACTTC
J gene: TRBJ2-1; D gene: TRBD1; V gene: TRBV27; clone size: NA; CDR3 length: 14; CDR3 protein: CASSPGTGYNEQFF; CDR3 DNA: TGTGCCAGCAGCCCGGGGACAGGGTACAATGAGCAGTTCTTC
J gene: TRBJ2-2; D gene: NA; V gene: TRBV13; clone size: NA; CDR3 length: 12; CDR3 protein: CASSLGPGEPFF; CDR3 DNA: TGTGCCAGCAGCTTAGGGCCCGGGGAGCCGTTTTTT
J gene: TRBJ2-7; D gene: TRBD1; V gene: TRBV15; clone size: NA; CDR3 length: 13; CDR3 protein: CATSRAQGNEQYF; CDR3 DNA: TGTGCCACCAGCAGAGCACAGGGGAACGAGCAGTACTTC
J gene: TRBJ1-1; D gene: NA; V gene: TRBV29-1; clone size: NA; CDR3 length: 16; CDR3 protein: CSVEIPMEPMNTEAFF; CDR3 DNA: TGCAGCGTTGAAATACCGATGGAGCCGATGAACACTGAAGCTTTCTTT
J gene: TRBJ2-7; D gene: TRBD2; V gene: TRBV4-3; clone size: NA; CDR3 length: 16; CDR3 protein: CASSQGRRLAGDEQYF; CDR3 DNA: TGCGCCAGCAGCCAAGGTCGGAGATTAGCGGGAGACGAGCAGTACTTC
J gene: TRBJ2-7; D gene: TRBD1; V gene: TRBV11-2; clone size: NA; CDR3 length: 16; CDR3 protein: CASSLISRDSSYEQYF; CDR3 DNA: TGTGCCAGCAGCTTAATTTCCCGGGACAGCTCCTACGAGCAGTACTTC
J gene: TRBJ2-7; D gene: TRBD1; V gene: TRBV7-2; clone size: NA; CDR3 length: 16; CDR3 protein: CASSLQTRTGNYEQYF; CDR3 DNA: TGTGCCAGCAGCCTACAAACTCGGACAGGGAACTACGAGCAGTACTTC
J gene: TRBJ2-7; D gene: NA; V gene: TRBV5-1; clone size: NA; CDR3 length: 13; CDR3 protein: CASSSRFGYEQYF; CDR3 DNA: TGCGCCAGCAGCTCAAGGTTCGGGTACGAGCAGTACTTC
J gene: TRBJ1-3; D gene: TRBD1; V gene: TRBV9; clone size: NA; CDR3 length: 16; CDR3 protein: CASSGRQGISGNTIYF; CDR3 DNA: TGTGCCAGCAGCGGTAGACAGGGCATTTCTGGAAACACCATATATTTT
J gene: TRBJ2-1; D gene: TRBD2; V gene: TRBV6-4; clone size: NA; CDR3 length: 17; CDR3 protein: CASSDRREGLFYNEQFF; CDR3 DNA: TGTGCCAGCAGTGACCGGCGGGAGGGCCTCTTTTACAATGAGCAGTTCTTC
J gene: TRBJ2-7; D gene: TRBD1; V gene: TRBV9; clone size: once; CDR3 length: 15; CDR3 protein: CASSVTGQGVGEQYF; CDR3 DNA: TGTGCCAGCAGCGTGACGGGACAGGGCGTAGGCGAGCAGTACTTC
J gene: TRBJ2-7; D gene: NA; V gene: TRBV27; clone size: NA; CDR3 length: 14; CDR3 protein: CASSLSGVTYEQYF; CDR3 DNA: TGTGCCAGCAGTTTATCAGGGGTAACCTACGAGCAGTACTTC
J gene: TRBJ2-1; D gene: TRBD2; V gene: TRBV2; clone size: NA; CDR3 length: 17; CDR3 protein: CASSRRTSSDSYNEQFF; CDR3 DNA: TGTGCCAGCAGCCGAAGGACTAGCTCGGACTCCTACAATGAGCAGTTCTTC
J gene: TRBJ2-2; D gene: TRBD1; V gene: TRBV19; clone size: NA; CDR3 length: 19; CDR3 protein: CASPRNKAQLRGLAGELFF; CDR3 DNA: TGTGCCAGTCCGCGTAACAAGGCCCAGTTGAGGGGGCTCGCCGGGGAGCTGTTTTTT
J gene: TRBJ1-1; D gene: NA; V gene: TRBV14; clone size: few; CDR3 length: 17; CDR3 protein: CASSPTHLSGQTIEAFF; CDR3 DNA: TGTGCCAGCAGCCCAACTCACCTTTCAGGACAGACAATTGAAGCTTTCTTT
J gene: TRBJ2-1; D gene: TRBD2; V gene: TRBV29-1; clone size: NA; CDR3 length: 14; CDR3 protein: CSFSGTSRFGEQFF; CDR3 DNA: TGCAGCTTTAGCGGGACAAGTCGTTTCGGTGAGCAGTTCTTC